A selection of T cell receptor beta chains follows, all from one sample in a study of T cell repertoires in cytomegalovirus infection. TCRdb reanalysed the reads using MiXCR and keeps one entry per CDR3 protein. The top ten clones hold around a sixth of a sample with about 700,000 distinct CDR3 sequences, around 30% of them seen once. These receptors' antigens are unknown. The sequenced sample was cultured PBMCs, obtained from culture after CMV antigen stimulation. These receptors were collected from a human donor in good health (CMV status not recorded). Some clones in this sample may be carry-over from other donors' samples. CDR3s include the opening cysteine and the closing phenylalanine or tryptophan. The D gene is left open where the match is weak. Rows may omit the clone size; those that give it use once, few, many or a size class.

D gene,J gene,V gene,clone size,CDR3 protein,CDR3 DNA
-,TRBJ1-2,TRBV12-3/TRBV12-4,-,CASSNRVSGRYTF,TGTGCCAGCAGCAACCGGGTCTCGGGGCGCTACACCTTC
-,TRBJ1-1,TRBV6-5,-,CASSYTWSKPRAEAFF,TGTGCCAGCAGTTACACTTGGAGTAAACCGAGGGCTGAAGCTTTCTTT
-,TRBJ2-7,TRBV7-2,-,CASSTQGMSYEQYF,TGTGCCAGCAGCACCCAGGGGATGTCCTACGAGCAGTACTTC
-,TRBJ1-2,TRBV6-6,few,CASHSGARGYTF,TGTGCCAGCCACTCCGGGGCAAGGGGCTACACCTTC
TRBD1,TRBJ1-5,TRBV19,-,CASSITGTGSGQPQHF,TGTGCCAGTAGTATCACCGGGACAGGGAGCGGTCAGCCCCAGCATTTT
-,TRBJ2-7,TRBV28,-,CASRAGQLNEQYF,TGTGCCAGCAGGGCGGGACAGCTTAACGAGCAGTACTTC
TRBD1,TRBJ2-2,TRBV5-1,-,CASSTGGAYTGELFF,TGCGCCAGCAGCACAGGGGGCGCGTACACCGGGGAGCTGTTTTTT
-,TRBJ2-3,TRBV6-6,once,CASSYDRRNTQYF,TGTGCCAGCAGCTACGACAGGAGGAATACGCAGTATTTT
-,TRBJ2-5,TRBV7-9,-,CASSPARWGQETQYF,TGTGCCAGCAGCCCGGCGAGGTGGGGCCAAGAGACCCAGTACTTC
TRBD1,TRBJ2-5,TRBV7-6,-,CASSMTGGVKTQYF,TGTGCCAGCAGCATGACAGGGGGCGTAAAGACCCAGTACTTC
-,TRBJ1-4,TRBV7-2,-,CASSLASGTNEKLFF,TGTGCCAGCAGCTTAGCTTCAGGAACTAATGAAAAACTGTTTTTT
TRBD1,TRBJ1-2,TRBV27,few,CASSLISGTANGYTF,TGTGCCAGCAGTTTAATCTCGGGGACAGCTAATGGCTACACCTTC
-,TRBJ2-7,TRBV7-8,-,CASGLAGTVGSSEQYF,TGTGCCAGCGGCTTAGCAGGGACCGTGGGGTCGTCCGAGCAGTACTTC
-,TRBJ1-5,TRBV18,few,CASSPGQYNQPQHF,TGTGCCAGCTCACCCGGGCAGTACAATCAGCCCCAGCATTTT
-,TRBJ1-6,TRBV2,-,CASGRENNSPLHF,TGTGCCAGTGGAAGGGAGAATAATTCACCCCTCCACTTT
-,TRBJ2-1,TRBV6-6,-,CASSATWGSYNERFF,TGTGCCAGCAGCGCCACCTGGGGCTCCTACAATGAGCGGTTCTTC
-,TRBJ1-1,TRBV7-9,-,CASSPLTPGDTEAFF,TGTGCCAGCAGCCCCCTAACCCCCGGGGACACTGAAGCTTTCTTT
TRBD2,TRBJ2-7,TRBV5-4,-,CASSSSSGRDEQYF,TGTGCCAGCAGCTCCTCTAGCGGGAGGGACGAGCAGTACTTC
-,TRBJ2-4,TRBV28,-,CASSLWQTPHIQYF,TGTGCCAGCAGTTTGTGGCAGACCCCACACATTCAGTACTTC
-,TRBJ1-5,TRBV28,-,CASSYVTRGNQPQHF,TGTGCCAGCAGCTACGTCACACGGGGCAATCAGCCCCAGCATTTT
-,TRBJ2-5,TRBV20-1,once,CSAAGEETQYF,TGCAGTGCAGCAGGGGAAGAGACCCAGTACTTC
TRBD1,TRBJ2-1,TRBV18,-,CASSFGQGTNEQFF,TGTGCCAGCTCATTTGGACAGGGTACGAATGAGCAGTTCTTC
-,TRBJ2-1,TRBV19,-,CASRTPGTSYNEQFF,TGTGCCAGTAGGACCCCCGGGACATCGTACAATGAGCAGTTCTTC
-,TRBJ2-5,TRBV6-1,few,CASSYLGSQETQYF,TGTGCCAGCAGTTACCTAGGGTCGCAAGAGACCCAGTACTTC
TRBD2,TRBJ2-1,TRBV6-2/TRBV6-3,-,CASSYSGLAGDFPSYNEQFF,TGTGCCAGCAGTTACTCTGGACTAGCGGGAGATTTTCCCTCCTACAATGAGCAGTTCTTC
TRBD2,TRBJ2-5,TRBV12-3/TRBV12-4,-,CASSLGLAGMETQYF,TGTGCCAGCAGTTTGGGACTAGCGGGAATGGAGACCCAGTACTTC
-,TRBJ2-5,TRBV12-5,-,CASGFREDLETQYF,TGTGCTAGTGGTTTTAGGGAGGATTTGGAGACCCAGTACTTC
-,TRBJ2-1,TRBV12-5,few,CASGLGPDGQLSTAKQFF,TGTGCTAGTGGTTTGGGCCCTGACGGGCAGCTAAGTACTGCCAAGCAGTTCTTC
-,TRBJ2-5,TRBV6-6,few,CASSYLPLGGRQETQYF,TGTGCCAGCAGTTACTTGCCTCTCGGAGGTCGGCAAGAGACCCAGTACTTC
-,TRBJ1-2,TRBV20-1,-,CSAATVIDGYTF,TGCAGTGCTGCAACAGTGATTGATGGCTACACCTTC
TRBD2,TRBJ2-3,TRBV15,-,CATSRRGLAGGSTDTQYF,TGTGCCACCAGCAGAAGGGGACTAGCGGGGGGCAGCACAGATACGCAGTATTTT
-,TRBJ2-5,TRBV15,few,CATSTKQGPGETQYF,TGTGCCACCAGCACGAAACAGGGTCCTGGGGAGACCCAGTACTTC
-,TRBJ1-4,TRBV19,-,CASSMEDLGTNEKLFF,TGTGCCAGTAGTATGGAGGACCTTGGGACTAATGAAAAACTGTTTTTT
TRBD2,TRBJ2-3,TRBV28,-,CASGREVGTDTQYF,TGTGCCAGCGGGAGGGAGGTGGGCACAGATACGCAGTATTTT
-,TRBJ2-4,TRBV7-2,many,CASSLNSQNIQYF,TGTGCCAGCAGCTTAAATAGTCAAAACATTCAGTACTTC
TRBD2,TRBJ2-5,TRBV4-1,few,CASSPEGLARKTQYF,TGCGCCAGCAGCCCGGAGGGACTAGCTCGGAAGACCCAGTACTTC
TRBD1,TRBJ2-3,TRBV3-1,few,CASSQDGTGVGTDTQYF,TGTGCCAGCAGCCAAGATGGTACAGGGGTTGGCACAGATACGCAGTATTTT
-,TRBJ2-1,TRBV20-1,few,CSASRLVSYNEQFF,TGCAGTGCTAGTCGGTTAGTCTCCTACAATGAGCAGTTCTTC
-,TRBJ1-1,TRBV20-1,-,CSAREGQSLEEAFF,TGCAGTGCTAGAGAAGGACAGAGCCTCGAGGAAGCTTTCTTT
-,TRBJ1-6,TRBV7-8,-,CASSLEEGYNSPLHF,TGTGCCAGCAGCTTAGAAGAGGGATATAATTCACCCCTCCACTTT
TRBD2,TRBJ2-7,TRBV7-2,many,CASSFQAGDYEQYF,TGTGCCAGCAGCTTCCAGGCGGGAGACTACGAGCAGTACTTC
-,TRBJ1-1,TRBV19,few,CASSIRMGSEAFF,TGTGCCAGTAGTATAAGGATGGGTAGTGAAGCTTTCTTT
-,TRBJ1-6,TRBV5-4,-,CASSFGRYNSPLHF,TGTGCCAGCAGTTTCGGACGGTATAATTCACCCCTCCACTTT
TRBD2,TRBJ2-1,TRBV6-1,-,CASSYRGGYDEQFF,TGTGCCAGCAGTTACCGGGGGGGGTACGATGAGCAGTTCTTC
TRBD1,TRBJ2-7,TRBV7-2,many,CASSLVAGTDYEQYF,TGTGCCAGCAGCTTAGTCGCCGGGACAGATTACGAGCAGTACTTC
-,TRBJ1-5,TRBV19,-,CASSIDSPTRVENQPQHF,TGTGCCAGTAGTATAGATTCCCCGACGCGGGTGGAGAATCAGCCCCAGCATTTT
-,TRBJ2-5,TRBV5-4,-,CASSPGGTQETQYF,TGTGCCAGCAGCCCCGGTGGCACCCAAGAGACCCAGTACTTC
-,TRBJ1-1,TRBV7-9,-,CASSLQGINTEAFF,TGTGCCAGCAGCTTACAGGGTATCAACACTGAAGCTTTCTTT
-,TRBJ1-6,TRBV4-2,-,CASSQAWGGDSPLHF,TGTGCCAGCAGCCAAGCCTGGGGAGGGGATTCACCCCTCCACTTT
TRBD2,TRBJ2-1,TRBV6-1,-,CASSEGLVDEQFF,TGTGCCAGCAGTGAGGGACTAGTCGATGAGCAGTTCTTC
-,TRBJ2-5,TRBV6-5,few,CASSFDIRGTQYF,TGTGCCAGCAGTTTTGACATACGGGGGACCCAGTACTTC
-,TRBJ1-1,TRBV7-2,-,CASSATARGTEAFF,TGTGCCAGCAGCGCCACAGCGAGGGGGACTGAAGCTTTCTTT
-,TRBJ2-7,TRBV7-8,-,CASSLGVLDTVYEQYF,TGTGCCAGCAGCTTAGGCGTCTTGGATACAGTCTACGAGCAGTACTTC
TRBD2,TRBJ2-1,TRBV7-2,many,CASGTSGTNEQFF,TGTGCCAGCGGGACTAGCGGGACCAATGAGCAGTTCTTC
-,TRBJ2-2,TRBV24-1,-,CATSVPLDKTENTGELFF,TGTGCCACCAGTGTTCCCCTAGACAAGACGGAGAACACCGGGGAGCTGTTTTTT
-,TRBJ2-7,TRBV7-2,-,CASSLRLGSYEQYF,TGTGCCAGCAGCTTGCGACTAGGCTCTTACGAGCAGTACTTC
TRBD2,TRBJ2-1,TRBV19,-,CASSVRLAGGVNEQFF,TGTGCCAGTAGTGTCCGACTAGCGGGAGGTGTAAATGAGCAGTTCTTC
-,TRBJ2-3,TRBV12-3/TRBV12-4,-,CASSLGLFGTQYF,TGTGCCAGCAGCCTTGGACTATTTGGTACGCAGTATTTT
-,TRBJ2-3,TRBV5-1,few,CASSADRTDTQYF,TGCGCCAGCAGCGCCGACAGGACAGATACGCAGTATTTT
-,TRBJ2-5,TRBV6-2/TRBV6-3,few,CASSFDQGWETQYF,TGTGCCAGCAGTTTCGACCAAGGCTGGGAGACCCAGTACTTC